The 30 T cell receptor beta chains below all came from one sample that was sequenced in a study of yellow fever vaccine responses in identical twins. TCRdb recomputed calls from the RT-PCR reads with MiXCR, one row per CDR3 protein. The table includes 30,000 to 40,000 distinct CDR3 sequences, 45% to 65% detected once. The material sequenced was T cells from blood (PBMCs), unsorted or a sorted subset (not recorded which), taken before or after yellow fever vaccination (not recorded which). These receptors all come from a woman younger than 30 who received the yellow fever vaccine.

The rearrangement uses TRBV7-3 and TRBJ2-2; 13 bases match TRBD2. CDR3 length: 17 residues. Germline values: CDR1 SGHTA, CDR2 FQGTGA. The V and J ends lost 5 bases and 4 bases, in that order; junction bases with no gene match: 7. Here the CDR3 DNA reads TGTGCCAGCAGCCCCTGGGGACTAGCGGGACTCACCGGGGAGCTGTTTTTT. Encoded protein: CASSPWGLAGLTGELFF.

CDR3 loop: CSAIFLGVSGANVLTF. Written as DNA, the CDR3 is TGCAGCGCCATTTTCCTAGGGGTCTCTGGGGCCAACGTCCTGACTTTC. The rearrangement joins TRBV29-1 to TRBJ2-6; D possibly corresponds to TRBD1 (5 bases). Germline values: CDR1 SQVTM, CDR2 ANQGSEA. The CDR3 consists of 16 residues. The V end was cut by 7 bases, the J end by 0 bases, with 16 bases between.

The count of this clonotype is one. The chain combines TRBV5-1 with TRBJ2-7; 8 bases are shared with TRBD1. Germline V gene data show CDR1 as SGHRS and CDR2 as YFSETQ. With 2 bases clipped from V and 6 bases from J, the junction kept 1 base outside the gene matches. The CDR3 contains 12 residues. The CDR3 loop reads CASSFDRGEQYF. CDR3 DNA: TGCGCCAGCAGCTTCGACAGGGGCGAGCAGTACTTC.

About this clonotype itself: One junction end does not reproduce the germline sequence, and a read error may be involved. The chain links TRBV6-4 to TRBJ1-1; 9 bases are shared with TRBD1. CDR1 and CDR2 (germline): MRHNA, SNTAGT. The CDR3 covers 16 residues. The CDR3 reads CASSDPGGQGNTEAFF. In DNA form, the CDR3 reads TGTGCTAGCAGTGACCCAGGGGGACAGGGAAACACTGAAGCTTTCTTT.

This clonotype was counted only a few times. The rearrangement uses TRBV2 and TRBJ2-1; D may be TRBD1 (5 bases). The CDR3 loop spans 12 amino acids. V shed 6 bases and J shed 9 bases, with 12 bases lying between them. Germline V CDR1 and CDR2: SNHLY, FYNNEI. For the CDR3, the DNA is TGTGCCAGCAGAGAACCCAGGGTTGAGCAGTTCTTC. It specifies CASREPRVEQFF.

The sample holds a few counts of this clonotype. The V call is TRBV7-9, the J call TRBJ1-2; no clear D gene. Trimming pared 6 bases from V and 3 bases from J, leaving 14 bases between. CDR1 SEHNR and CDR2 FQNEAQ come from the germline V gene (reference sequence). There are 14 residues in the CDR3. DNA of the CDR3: TGTGCCAGCAGATTTGACCAAACCTACTATGGCTACACCTTC. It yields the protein CASRFDQTYYGYTF.

CDR3 in amino acids: CASSQVSGSQTGELFF. For the CDR3, the DNA is TGTGCCAGCAGCCAAGTATCGGGGAGTCAGACCGGGGAGCTGTTTTTT. The J gene is TRBJ2-2, the V gene TRBV4-2; perhaps TRBD2 as D (5 bases). The CDR3 totals 16 residues. In germline, CDR1 is LGHNA, CDR2 YNFKEQ. The V end lost 1 base, the J end lost 5 bases, and 14 bases lay between the germline ends.

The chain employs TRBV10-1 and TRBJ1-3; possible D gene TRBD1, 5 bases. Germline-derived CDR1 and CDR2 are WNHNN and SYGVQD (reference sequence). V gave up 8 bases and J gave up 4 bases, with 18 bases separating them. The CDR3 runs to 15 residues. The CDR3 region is CASQNGAIRGNTIYF. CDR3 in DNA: TGCGCCAGCCAAAATGGGGCCATTCGGGGAAACACCATATATTTT.

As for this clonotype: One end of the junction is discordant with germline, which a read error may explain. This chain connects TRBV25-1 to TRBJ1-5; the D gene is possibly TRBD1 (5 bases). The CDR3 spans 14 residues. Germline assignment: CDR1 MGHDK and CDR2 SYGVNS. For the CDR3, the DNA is TGTGCCGGCAGTCAGCAGGGCTTCGGACAGCCCCAGCATTTT. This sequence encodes CAGSQQGFGQPQHF.

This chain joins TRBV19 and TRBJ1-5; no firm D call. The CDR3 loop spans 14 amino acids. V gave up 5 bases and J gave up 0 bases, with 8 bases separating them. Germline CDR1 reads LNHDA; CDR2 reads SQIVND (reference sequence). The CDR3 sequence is CASSVVSSNQPQHF. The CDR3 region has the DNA TGTGCCAGTAGTGTGGTCAGTAGCAATCAGCCCCAGCATTTT.

CDR3 residues: CSARIGQGLLAQYF. The CDR3 DNA reads as TGCAGTGCTAGAATCGGGCAGGGGCTGCTGGCCCAGTACTTC. The chain has TRBV20-1 and TRBJ2-5, with TRBD1 as a possible D gene (6 bases). The CDR3 is 14 residues long. Germline V lookup: CDR1 DFQATT, CDR2 SNEGSKA (reference sequence). The V end was cut by 2 bases, the J end by 9 bases, with 19 bases between.

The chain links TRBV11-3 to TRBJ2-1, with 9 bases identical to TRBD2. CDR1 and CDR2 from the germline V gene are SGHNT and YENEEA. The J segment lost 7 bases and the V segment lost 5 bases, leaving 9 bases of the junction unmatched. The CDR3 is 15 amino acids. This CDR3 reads CASSIVSGSGNEQFF. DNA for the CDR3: TGTGCCAGCAGCATAGTTAGCGGGAGTGGTAATGAGCAGTTCTTC. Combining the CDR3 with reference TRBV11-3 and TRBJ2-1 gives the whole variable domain EAGVVQSPRYKIIEKKQPVAFWCNPISGHNTLYWYLQNLGQGPELLIRYENEEAVDDSQLPKDRFSAERLKGVDSTLKIQPAELGDSAVYLCASSIVSGSGNEQFFGPGTRLTVL.

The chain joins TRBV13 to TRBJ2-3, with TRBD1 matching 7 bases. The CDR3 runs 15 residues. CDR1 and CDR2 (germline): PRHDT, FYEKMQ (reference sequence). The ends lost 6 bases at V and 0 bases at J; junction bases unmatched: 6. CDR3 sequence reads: CASSRDRISTDTQYF. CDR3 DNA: TGTGCCAGCAGTCGGGACAGAATAAGCACAGATACGCAGTATTTT.

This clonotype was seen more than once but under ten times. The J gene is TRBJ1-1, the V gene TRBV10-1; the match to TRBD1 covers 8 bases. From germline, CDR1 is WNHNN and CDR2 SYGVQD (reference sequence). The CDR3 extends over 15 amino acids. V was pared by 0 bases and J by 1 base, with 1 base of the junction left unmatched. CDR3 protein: CASSESGTGNTEAFF. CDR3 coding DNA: TGCGCCAGCAGTGAGTCGGGGACAGGGAACACTGAAGCTTTCTTT.

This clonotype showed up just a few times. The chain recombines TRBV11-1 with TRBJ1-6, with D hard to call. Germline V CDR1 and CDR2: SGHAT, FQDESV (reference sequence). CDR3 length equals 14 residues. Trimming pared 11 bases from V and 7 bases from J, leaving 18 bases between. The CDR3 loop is CACNPASRNSPLHF. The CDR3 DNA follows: TGTGCCTGTAACCCCGCCTCGCGGAATTCACCCCTCCACTTT. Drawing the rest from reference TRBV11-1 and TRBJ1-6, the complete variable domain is EAEVAQSPRYKITEKSQAVAFWCDPISGHATLYWYRQILGQGPELLVQFQDESVVDDSQLPKDRFSAERLKGVDSTLKIQPAELGDSAMYLCACNPASRNSPLHFGNGTRLTVT.

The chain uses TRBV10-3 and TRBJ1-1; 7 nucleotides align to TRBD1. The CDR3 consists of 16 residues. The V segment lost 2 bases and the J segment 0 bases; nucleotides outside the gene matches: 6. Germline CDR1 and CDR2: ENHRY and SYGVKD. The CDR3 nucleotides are TGTGCCATCAGTGAGCGGGGGACAGAGATGAACACTGAAGCTTTCTTT. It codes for CAISERGTEMNTEAFF.

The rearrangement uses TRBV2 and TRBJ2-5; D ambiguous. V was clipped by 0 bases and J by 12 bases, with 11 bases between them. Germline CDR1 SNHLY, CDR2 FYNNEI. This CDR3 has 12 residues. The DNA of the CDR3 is TGTGCCAGCAGTGAAGCCTGGACCCTTGAGTACTTC. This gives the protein CASSEAWTLEYF.

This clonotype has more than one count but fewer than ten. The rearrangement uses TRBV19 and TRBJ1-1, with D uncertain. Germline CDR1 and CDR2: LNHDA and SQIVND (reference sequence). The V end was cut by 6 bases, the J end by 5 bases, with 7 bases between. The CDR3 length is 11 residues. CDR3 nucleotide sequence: TGTGCCAGTAGCAGGCATACTGAAGCTTTCTTT. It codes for CASSRHTEAFF.

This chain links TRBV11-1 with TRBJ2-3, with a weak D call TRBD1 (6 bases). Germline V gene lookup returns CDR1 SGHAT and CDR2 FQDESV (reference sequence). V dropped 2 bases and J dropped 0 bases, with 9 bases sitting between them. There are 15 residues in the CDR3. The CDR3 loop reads CASSLQGQSTDTQYF. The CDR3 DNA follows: TGTGCCAGCAGCTTACAGGGGCAGAGCACAGATACGCAGTATTTT.

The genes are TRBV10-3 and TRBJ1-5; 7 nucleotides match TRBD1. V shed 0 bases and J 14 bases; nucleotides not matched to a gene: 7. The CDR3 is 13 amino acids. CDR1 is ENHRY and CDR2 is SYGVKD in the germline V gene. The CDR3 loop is CAISESRDSTKHF. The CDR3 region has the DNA TGTGCCATCAGTGAGTCCAGGGACAGCACAAAGCATTTT.

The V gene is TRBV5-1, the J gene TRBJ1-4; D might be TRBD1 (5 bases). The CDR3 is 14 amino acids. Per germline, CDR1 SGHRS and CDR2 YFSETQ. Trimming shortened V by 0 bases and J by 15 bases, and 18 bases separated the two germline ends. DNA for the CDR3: TGCGCCAGCAGCTTGGATGGGGGAGCCACGCCTTTGTTTTTT. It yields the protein CASSLDGGATPLFF.

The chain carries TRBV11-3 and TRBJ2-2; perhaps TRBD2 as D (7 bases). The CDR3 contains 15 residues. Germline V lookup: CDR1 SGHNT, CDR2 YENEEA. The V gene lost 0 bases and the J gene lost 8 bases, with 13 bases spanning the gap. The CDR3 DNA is TGTGCCAGCAGCTTAGAAGGGGGGGCGTCGGGGGAGCTGTTTTTT. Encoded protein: CASSLEGGASGELFF.

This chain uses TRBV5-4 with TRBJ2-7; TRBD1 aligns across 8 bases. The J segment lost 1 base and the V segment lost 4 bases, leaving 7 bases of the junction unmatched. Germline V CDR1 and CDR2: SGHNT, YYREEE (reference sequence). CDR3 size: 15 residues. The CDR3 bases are TGTGCCAGCAGCAACCAAGGACAGGGATCCTACGAGCAGTACTTC. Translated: CASSNQGQGSYEQYF.

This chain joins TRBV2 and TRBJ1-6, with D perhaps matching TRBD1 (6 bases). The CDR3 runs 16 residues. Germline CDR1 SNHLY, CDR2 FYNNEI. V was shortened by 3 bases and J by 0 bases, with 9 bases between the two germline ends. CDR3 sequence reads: CASSDDRSSYNSPLHF. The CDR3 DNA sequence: TGTGCCAGCAGTGACGACAGGAGCTCCTATAATTCACCCCTCCACTTT.

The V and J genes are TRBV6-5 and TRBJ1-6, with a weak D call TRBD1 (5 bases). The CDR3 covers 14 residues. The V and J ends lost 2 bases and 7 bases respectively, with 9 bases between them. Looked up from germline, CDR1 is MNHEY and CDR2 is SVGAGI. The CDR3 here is CASSYVGGNSPLHF. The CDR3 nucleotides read TGTGCCAGCAGTTACGTGGGGGGGAATTCACCCCTCCACTTT.

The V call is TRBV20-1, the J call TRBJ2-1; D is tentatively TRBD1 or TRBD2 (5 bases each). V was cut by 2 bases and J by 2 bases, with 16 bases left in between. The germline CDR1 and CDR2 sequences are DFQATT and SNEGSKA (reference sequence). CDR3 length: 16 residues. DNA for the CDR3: TGCAGTGCTAGATTTACCCCCCGGGGACCCTACAATGAGCAGTTCTTC. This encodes CSARFTPRGPYNEQFF.

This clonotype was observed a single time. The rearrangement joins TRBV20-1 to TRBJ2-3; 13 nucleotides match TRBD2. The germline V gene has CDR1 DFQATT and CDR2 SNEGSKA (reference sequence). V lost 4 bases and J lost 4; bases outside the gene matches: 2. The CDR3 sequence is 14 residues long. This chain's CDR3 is CSAMTSGGPDTQYF. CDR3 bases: TGCAGTGCTATGACTAGCGGGGGGCCAGATACGCAGTATTTT.

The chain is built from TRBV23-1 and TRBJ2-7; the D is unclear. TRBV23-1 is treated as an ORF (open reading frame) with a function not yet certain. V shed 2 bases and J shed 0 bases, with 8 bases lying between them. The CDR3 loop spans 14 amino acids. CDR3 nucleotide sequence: TGCGCCAGCAGTCAAAGGGCCCGCTCCTACGAGCAGTACGTC. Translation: CASSQRARSYEQYV.

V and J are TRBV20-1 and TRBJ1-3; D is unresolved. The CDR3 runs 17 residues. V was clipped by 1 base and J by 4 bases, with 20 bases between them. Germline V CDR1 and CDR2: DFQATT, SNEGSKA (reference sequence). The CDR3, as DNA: TGCAGTGCTAGAGTGGTCGGCTCGTCCGATCACGGAAACACCATATATTTT. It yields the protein CSARVVGSSDHGNTIYF.

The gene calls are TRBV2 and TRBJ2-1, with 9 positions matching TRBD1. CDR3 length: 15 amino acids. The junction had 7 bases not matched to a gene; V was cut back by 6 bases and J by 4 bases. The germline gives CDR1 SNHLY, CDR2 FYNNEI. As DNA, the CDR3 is TGTGCCAGCAGCCCGGGACAGGGACCTTACAATGAGCAGTTCTTC. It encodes CASSPGQGPYNEQFF.